Reported below is one TCR beta chain. Its antigen is unknown. The data belong to a study of shared clonotypes between healthy human individuals. In the source study's methods: Junction-only immunoSEQ sequences carried no quality scores, so filtering differed. Assay used: immunoSEQ multiplex PCR; TCRdb lists only in-frame clones, some missing. That table is the source of V, J and clone size, and D and trimming were worked out from the DNA. The sample carries about 480,000 clones, 75% to 80% recorded once. Broader study findings: The study drew on few donors, limiting represented genetic and exposure-history diversity.

From germline, CDR1 is SGHDN and CDR2 FVKESK. This CDR3 is built from 16 residues. J lost 0 bases, V lost 2 bases, and 3 bases had no gene match. HIV-negative, healthy adults without recent acute infections or vaccinations were the donors. The donor cohort consisted entirely of Caucasian adults residing in Nashville, Tennessee. Sequencing was done on a sample of PBMCs. The chain recombines TRBV14 with TRBJ2-2, with 7 bases aligning to TRBD2. This clonotype was obtained from a woman between 35 and 50 years old in good health. Some clones in this sample may be carry-over from other donors' samples. CDR3 in amino acids: CASSQLAVANTGELFF. The CDR3, as DNA: TGTGCCAGCAGCCAACTAGCGGTGGCGAACACCGGGGAGCTGTTTTTT. Full variable domain (rest looked up from reference TRBV14 and TRBJ2-2): EAGVTQFPSHSVIEKGQTVTLRCDPISGHDNLYWYRRVMGKEIKFLLHFVKESKQDESGMPNNRFLAERTGGTYSTLKVQPAELEDSGVYFCASSQLAVANTGELFFGEGSRLTVL.